This TCR beta chain is drawn from a study of OX40 agonist ivuxolimab in advanced cancers. The overall study: Hepatocellular carcinoma, melanoma, renal cell or head and neck cancer was diagnosed in the dose-escalation patients.

The CDR3 covers 14 residues. Losses at the gene ends were 0 bases for V and 7 bases for J; bases not matched to a gene: 4. Germline CDR1 SGHRS, CDR2 YFSETQ. Only in-frame clones appear in the TCRdb table, and some are missing; sequencing was by immunoSEQ multiplex PCR. The sample records 69,000 or so clones, around 86% being singletons. Note on this clone: Its antigen is still unknown.

General study findings and limits: More expanded clones were found, on average, in CD8+ than in CD4+ T cells.

This TCR derives from an adult with an advanced solid tumor such as melanoma, head and neck, liver or kidney cancer. Sequenced material: CD4+ or CD8+ T cells sorted from blood, taken in a trial of the OX40 agonist ivuxolimab. The chain couples TRBV5-1 to TRBJ1-2, with 9 bases lining up with TRBD1. The CDR3 loop reads CASSLATGGSGYTF. CDR3 nucleotides: TGCGCCAGCAGCTTGGCCACAGGGGGCTCTGGCTACACCTTC.